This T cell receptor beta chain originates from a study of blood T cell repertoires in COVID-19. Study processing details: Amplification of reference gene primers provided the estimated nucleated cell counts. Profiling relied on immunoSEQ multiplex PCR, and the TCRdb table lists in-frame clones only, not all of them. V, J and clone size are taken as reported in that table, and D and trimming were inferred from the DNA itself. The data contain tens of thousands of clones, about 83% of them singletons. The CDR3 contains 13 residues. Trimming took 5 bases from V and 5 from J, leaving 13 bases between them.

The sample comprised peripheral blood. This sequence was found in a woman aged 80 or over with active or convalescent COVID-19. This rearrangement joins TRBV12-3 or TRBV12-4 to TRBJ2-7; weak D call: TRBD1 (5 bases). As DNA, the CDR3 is TGTGCCAGCAGTGCCCAGGGTTTCGACGAGCAGTACTTC. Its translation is CASSAQGFDEQYF.